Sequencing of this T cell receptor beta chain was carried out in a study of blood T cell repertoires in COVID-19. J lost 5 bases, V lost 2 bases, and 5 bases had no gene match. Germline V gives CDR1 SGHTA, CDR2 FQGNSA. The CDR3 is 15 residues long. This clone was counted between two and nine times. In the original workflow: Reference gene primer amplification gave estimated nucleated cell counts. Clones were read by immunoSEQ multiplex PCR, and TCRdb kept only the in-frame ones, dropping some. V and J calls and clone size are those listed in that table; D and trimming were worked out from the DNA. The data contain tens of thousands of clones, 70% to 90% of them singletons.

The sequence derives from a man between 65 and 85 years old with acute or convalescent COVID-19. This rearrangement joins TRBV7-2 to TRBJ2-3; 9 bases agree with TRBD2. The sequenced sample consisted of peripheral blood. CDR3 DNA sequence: TGTGCCAGCAGCTTAAATGGCGGGGGGGTAGATACGCAGTATTTT. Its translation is CASSLNGGGVDTQYF. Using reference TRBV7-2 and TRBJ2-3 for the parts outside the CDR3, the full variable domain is GAGVSQSPSNKVTEKGKDVELRCDPISGHTALYWYRQSLGQGLEFLIYFQGNSAPDKSGLPSDRFSAERTGGSVSTLTIQRTQQEDSAVYLCASSLNGGGVDTQYFGPGTRLTVL.